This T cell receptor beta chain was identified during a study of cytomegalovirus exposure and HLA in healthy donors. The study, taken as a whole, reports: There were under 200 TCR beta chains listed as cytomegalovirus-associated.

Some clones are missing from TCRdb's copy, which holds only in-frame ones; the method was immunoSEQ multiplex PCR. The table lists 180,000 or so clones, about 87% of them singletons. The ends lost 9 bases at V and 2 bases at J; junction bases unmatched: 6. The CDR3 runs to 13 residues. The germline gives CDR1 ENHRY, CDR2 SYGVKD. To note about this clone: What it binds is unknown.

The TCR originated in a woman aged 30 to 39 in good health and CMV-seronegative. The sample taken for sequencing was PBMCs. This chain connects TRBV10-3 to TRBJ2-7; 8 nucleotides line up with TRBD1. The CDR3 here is CAITTGAAYEQYF. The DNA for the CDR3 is TGTGCCATTACGACAGGGGCGGCCTACGAGCAGTACTTC.